The source of this TCR beta chain is a study of blood T cell repertoires in COVID-19. Trimming removed 7 bases at V and 4 bases at J, with 10 bases between. The germline gives CDR1 MNHEY, CDR2 SVGAGI. This CDR3 is built from 12 residues. Assay: immunoSEQ multiplex PCR; the TCRdb copy retains only in-frame clones and omits some. The sample lists around 150,000 clones; around 93% were seen once. The chain employs TRBV6-5 and TRBJ1-2; D call uncertain. Sequencing was carried out using peripheral blood. The sequence was collected from a man aged 25 to 40 with COVID-19, enrolled during active disease. CDR3 sequence (DNA): TGTGCCAGCATATACGAGGGCTATGGCTACACCTTC. The encoded protein is CASIYEGYGYTF.